This TCR beta chain was observed in a study of CD8 T cells in Susac syndrome. Study findings and constraints: The study conceded that its TCR sequencing and HLA analysis involved relatively few individuals.

Germline CDR1 is SQVTM and CDR2 is ANQGSEA. V lost 6 bases and J lost 3, with 12 bases in between. This CDR3 is 13 amino acids long. On this clonotype: Its cognate antigen is unknown.

CD8+ and CD4+ T cells taken from blood had their TCR beta sequenced. TEMRA cells were FACS-enriched, and CD8+ and CD4+ T cells were isolated negatively. RNA was extracted with the RNeasy kit, and a quantity of roughly 0.45 to 1 ug was reverse transcribed using random hexamers. TCR beta CDR3 was amplified by immunoSEQ covering 54 Vbeta and 13 Jbeta. TCRdb recomputed calls from the immunoSEQ multiplex PCR reads with MiXCR, one row per CDR3 protein. The data contain some 190,000 distinct CDR3 sequences, about 95% of them singletons. This clonotype originated in a human donor in good health. Input material: CD4+ T cells from PBMCs. The gene calls are TRBV29-1 and TRBJ2-4; D not certain. CDR3 coding DNA: TGCAGCGTGAGTCAGTTAGACAAAAACATTCAGTACTTC. As protein: CSVSQLDKNIQYF.